The clone carrying this T cell receptor beta chain appeared many times. Its matching antigen is unknown. Axillary draining lymph nodes of breast cancer patients supplied the node samples. The CDR3 runs 18 residues. The germline V gene encodes CDR1 SGHTA and CDR2 FQGNSA. V lost 5 bases to trimming and J lost 9 bases; unmatched junction nucleotides: 15. MiXCR was run by TCRdb on the multiplex PCR reads, yielding one entry per CDR3 protein. The sample lists approximately 140,000 distinct CDR3 sequences; approximately 29% were seen once. This entry belongs to a study of breast tumors, draining lymph nodes, adjacent tissues. Study-wide points: Luminal-like breast cancer showed significantly higher tumor–nontumor repertoire similarity than basal-like.

The origin of this receptor is a female donor with breast cancer. Some clones in this sample may be carry-over from other donors' samples. This sequence joins TRBV7-2 and TRBJ2-3; 15 bases fit TRBD2. The material sequenced was axillary lymph node tissue. Here the CDR3 DNA reads TGTGCCAGCAGCGTAGGGCCCGGGACTAGCGGGGGGCCTGGGACGCAGTATTTT. The encoded protein is CASSVGPGTSGGPGTQYF.